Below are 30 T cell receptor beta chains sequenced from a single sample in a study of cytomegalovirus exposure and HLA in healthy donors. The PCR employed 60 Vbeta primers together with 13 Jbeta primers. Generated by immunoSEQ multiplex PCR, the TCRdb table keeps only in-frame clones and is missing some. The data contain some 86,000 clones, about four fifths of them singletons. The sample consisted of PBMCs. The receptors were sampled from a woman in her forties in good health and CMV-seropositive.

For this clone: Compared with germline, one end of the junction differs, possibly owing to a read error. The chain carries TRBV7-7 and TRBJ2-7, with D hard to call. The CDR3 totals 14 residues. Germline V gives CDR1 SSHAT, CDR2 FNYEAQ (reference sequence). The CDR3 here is CASSLDLGSYEQYF. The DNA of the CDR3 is TGTGCTAGCAGCTTAGACCTCGGGTCCTACGAGCAGTACTTC.

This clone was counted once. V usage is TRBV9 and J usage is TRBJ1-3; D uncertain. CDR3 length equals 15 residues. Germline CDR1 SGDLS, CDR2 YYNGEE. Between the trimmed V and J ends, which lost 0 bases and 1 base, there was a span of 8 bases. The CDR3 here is CASSVGQASGNTIYF. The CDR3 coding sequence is TGTGCCAGCAGCGTAGGTCAGGCGTCTGGAAACACCATATATTTT.

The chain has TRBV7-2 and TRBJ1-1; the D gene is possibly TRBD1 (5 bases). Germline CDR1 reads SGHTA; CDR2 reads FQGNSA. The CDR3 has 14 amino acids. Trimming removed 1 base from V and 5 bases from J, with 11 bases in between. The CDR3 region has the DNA TGTGCCAGCAGCTTAGAGTGGGGGGGGACTGAAGCTTTCTTT. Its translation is CASSLEWGGTEAFF.

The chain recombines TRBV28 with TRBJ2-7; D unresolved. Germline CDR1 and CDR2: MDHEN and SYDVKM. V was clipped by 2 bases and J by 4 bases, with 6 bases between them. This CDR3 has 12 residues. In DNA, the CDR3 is TGTGCCAGCAGTTTAAGTCAGTACGAGCAGTACTTC. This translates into CASSLSQYEQYF.

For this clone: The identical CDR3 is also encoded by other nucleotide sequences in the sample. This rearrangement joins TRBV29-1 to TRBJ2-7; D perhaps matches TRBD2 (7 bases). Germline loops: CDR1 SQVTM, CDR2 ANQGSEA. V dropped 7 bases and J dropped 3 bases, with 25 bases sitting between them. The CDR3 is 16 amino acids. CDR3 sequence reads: CSAAKGVREGVYEQYF. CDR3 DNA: TGCAGCGCCGCGAAGGGAGTCAGGGAGGGGGTCTACGAGCAGTACTTC.

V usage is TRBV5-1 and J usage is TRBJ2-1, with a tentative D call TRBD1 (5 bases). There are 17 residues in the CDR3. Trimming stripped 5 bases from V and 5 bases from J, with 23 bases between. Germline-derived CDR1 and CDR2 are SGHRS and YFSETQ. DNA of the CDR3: TGCGCCAGCAGAAGGACCCCGACAGACAAGACCCACAATGAGCAGTTCTTC. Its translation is CASRRTPTDKTHNEQFF.

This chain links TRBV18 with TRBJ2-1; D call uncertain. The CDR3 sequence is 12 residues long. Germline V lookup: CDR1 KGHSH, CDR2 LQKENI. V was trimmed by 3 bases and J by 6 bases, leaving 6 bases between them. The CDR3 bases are TGTGCCAGCTCACCCAGTGGCAATGAGCAGTTCTTC. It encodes CASSPSGNEQFF.

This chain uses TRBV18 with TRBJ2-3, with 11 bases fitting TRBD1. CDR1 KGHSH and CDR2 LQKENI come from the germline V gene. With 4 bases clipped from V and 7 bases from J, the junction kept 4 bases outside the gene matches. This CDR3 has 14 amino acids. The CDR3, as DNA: TGTGCCAGCTCACGAGGACAGGGGGCGAATACGCAGTATTTT. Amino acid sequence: CASSRGQGANTQYF.

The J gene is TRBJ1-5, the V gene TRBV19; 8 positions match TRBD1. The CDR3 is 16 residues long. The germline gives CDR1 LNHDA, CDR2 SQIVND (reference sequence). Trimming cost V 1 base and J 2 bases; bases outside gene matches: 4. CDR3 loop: CASSIAPTGGNQPQHF. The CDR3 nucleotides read TGTGCCAGTAGTATAGCCCCGACAGGGGGCAATCAGCCCCAGCATTTT.

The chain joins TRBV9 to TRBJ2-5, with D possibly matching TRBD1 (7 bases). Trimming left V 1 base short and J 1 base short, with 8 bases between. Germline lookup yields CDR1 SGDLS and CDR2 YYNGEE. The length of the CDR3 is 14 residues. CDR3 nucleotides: TGTGCCAGCAGCGTACAGGGGGGCCAAGAGACCCAGTACTTC. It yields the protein CASSVQGGQETQYF. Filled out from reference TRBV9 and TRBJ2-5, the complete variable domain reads DSGVTQTPKHLITATGQRVTLRCSPRSGDLSVYWYQQSLDQGLQFLIQYYNGEERAKGNILERFSAQQFPDLHSELNLSSLELGDSALYFCASSVQGGQETQYFGPGTRLLVL.

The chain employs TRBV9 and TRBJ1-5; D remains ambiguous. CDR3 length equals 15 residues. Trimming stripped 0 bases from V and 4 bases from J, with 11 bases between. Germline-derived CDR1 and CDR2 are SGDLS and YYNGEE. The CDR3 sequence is CASSVAPGRNQPQHF. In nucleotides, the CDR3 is TGTGCCAGCAGCGTAGCTCCGGGTAGGAATCAGCCCCAGCATTTT.

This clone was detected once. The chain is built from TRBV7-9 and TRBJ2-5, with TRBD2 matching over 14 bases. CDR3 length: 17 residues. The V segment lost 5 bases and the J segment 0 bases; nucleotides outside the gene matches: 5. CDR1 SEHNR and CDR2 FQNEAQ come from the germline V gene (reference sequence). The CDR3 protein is CASSRLAGGSNQETQYF. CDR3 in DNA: TGTGCCAGCAGCCGACTAGCGGGGGGGTCTAACCAAGAGACCCAGTACTTC.

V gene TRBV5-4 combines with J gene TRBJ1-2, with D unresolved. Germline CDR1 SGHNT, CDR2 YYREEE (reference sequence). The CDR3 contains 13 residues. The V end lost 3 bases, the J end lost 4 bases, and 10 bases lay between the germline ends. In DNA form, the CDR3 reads TGTGCCAGCAGCTCGGACGGACTCTATGGCTACACCTTC. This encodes CASSSDGLYGYTF.

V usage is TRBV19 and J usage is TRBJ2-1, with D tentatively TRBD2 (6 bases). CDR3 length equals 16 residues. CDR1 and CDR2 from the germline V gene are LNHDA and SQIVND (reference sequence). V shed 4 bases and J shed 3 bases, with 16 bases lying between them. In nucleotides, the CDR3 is TGTGCCAGTAGTAATGGTTGGGACTCCTTCTACAATGAGCAGTTCTTC. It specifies CASSNGWDSFYNEQFF.

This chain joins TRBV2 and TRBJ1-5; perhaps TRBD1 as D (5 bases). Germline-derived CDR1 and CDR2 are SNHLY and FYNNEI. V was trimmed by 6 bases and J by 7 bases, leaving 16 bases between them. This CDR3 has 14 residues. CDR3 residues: CASRVRTPGQPQHF. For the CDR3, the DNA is TGTGCCAGCAGGGTTAGGACACCCGGGCAGCCCCAGCATTTT.

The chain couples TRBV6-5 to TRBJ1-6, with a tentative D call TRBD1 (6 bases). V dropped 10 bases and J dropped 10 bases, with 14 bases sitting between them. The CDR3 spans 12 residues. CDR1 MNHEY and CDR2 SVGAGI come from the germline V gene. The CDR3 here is CAIRGVGSPLHF. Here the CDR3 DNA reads TGTGCCATCAGGGGAGTAGGGTCACCCCTCCACTTT.

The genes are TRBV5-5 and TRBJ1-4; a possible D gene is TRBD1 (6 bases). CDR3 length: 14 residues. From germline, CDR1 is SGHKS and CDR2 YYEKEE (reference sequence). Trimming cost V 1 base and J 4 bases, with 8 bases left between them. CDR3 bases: TGTGCCAGCAGCTTGCGGACAGATAATGAAAAACTGTTTTTT. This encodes CASSLRTDNEKLFF.

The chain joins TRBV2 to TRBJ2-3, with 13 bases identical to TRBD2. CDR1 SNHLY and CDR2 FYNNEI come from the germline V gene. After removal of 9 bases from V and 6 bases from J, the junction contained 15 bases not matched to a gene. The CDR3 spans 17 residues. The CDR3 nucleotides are TGTGCCAGTTTCCTTGGACTAGCGGGAGTTGGAGGGGATACGCAGTATTTT. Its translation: CASFLGLAGVGGDTQYF.

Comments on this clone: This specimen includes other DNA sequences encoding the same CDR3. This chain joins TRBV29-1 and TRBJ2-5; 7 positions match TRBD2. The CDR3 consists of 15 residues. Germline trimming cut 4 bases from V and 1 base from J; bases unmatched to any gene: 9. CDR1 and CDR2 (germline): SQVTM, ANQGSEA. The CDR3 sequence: CSVVLPSGFQETQYF. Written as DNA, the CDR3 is TGCAGCGTTGTACTTCCTAGCGGATTCCAAGAGACCCAGTACTTC.

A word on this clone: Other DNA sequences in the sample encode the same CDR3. CDR3 DNA: TGTGCCAGCTCACCACCTACCGCGGTCAGGGGGGACTATGGCTACACCTTC. It is translated as CASSPPTAVRGDYGYTF. This chain connects TRBV18 to TRBJ1-2, with TRBD1 matching 7 bases. The V and J ends lost 0 bases and 3 bases, in that order; junction bases with no gene match: 10. The germline gives CDR1 KGHSH, CDR2 LQKENI. This CDR3 has 17 residues.

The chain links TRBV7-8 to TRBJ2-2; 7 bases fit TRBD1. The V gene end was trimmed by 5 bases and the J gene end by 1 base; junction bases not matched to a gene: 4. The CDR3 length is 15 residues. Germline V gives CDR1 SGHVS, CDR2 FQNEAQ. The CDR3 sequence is CASSTRQGNTGELFF. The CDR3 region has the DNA TGTGCCAGCAGCACCAGACAGGGGAACACCGGGGAGCTGTTTTTT.

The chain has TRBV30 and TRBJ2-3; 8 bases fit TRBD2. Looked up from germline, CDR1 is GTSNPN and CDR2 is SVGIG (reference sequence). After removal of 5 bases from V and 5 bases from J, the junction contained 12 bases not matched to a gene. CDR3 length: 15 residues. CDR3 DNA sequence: TGTGCCTGGCAGTGGGCGGGGGGAGCTGGAGATACGCAGTATTTT. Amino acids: CAWQWAGGAGDTQYF.

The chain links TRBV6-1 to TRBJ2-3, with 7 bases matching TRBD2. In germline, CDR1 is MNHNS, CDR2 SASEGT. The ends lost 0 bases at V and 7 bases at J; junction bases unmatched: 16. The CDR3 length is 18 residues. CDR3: CASSEARLAETKSHTQYF. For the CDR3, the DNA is TGTGCCAGCAGTGAAGCTCGGCTAGCGGAAACCAAATCCCATACGCAGTATTTT.

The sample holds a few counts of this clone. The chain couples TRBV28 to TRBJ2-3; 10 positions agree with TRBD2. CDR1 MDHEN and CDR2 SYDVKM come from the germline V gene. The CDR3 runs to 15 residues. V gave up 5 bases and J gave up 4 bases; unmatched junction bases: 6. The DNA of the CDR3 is TGTGCCAGCAGTCTGCTAGCGGGAGTCTCAGATACGCAGTATTTT. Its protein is CASSLLAGVSDTQYF.

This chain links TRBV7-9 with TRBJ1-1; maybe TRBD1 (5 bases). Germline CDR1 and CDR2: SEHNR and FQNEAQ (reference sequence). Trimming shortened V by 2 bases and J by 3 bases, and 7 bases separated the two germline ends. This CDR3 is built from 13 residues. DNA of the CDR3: TGTGCCAGCAGCTTATTAGGGGACACTGAAGCTTTCTTT. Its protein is CASSLLGDTEAFF.

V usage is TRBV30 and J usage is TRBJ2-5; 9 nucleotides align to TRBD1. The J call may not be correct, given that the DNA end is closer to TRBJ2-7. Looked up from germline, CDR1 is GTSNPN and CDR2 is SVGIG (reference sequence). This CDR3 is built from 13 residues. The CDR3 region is CAWGRQGGNEQYF. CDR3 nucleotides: TGTGCCTGGGGTAGACAGGGGGGGAACGAGCAGTACTTC.

CDR3 loop: CSTLGQNTGELFF. DNA for the CDR3: TGCAGCACACTAGGGCAGAACACCGGGGAGCTGTTTTTT. The rearrangement links TRBV29-1 to TRBJ2-2, with D perhaps matching TRBD2 (5 bases). Germline assignment: CDR1 SQVTM and CDR2 ANQGSEA. V was shortened by 8 bases and J by 1 base, with 11 bases between the two germline ends. The CDR3 sequence is 13 residues long.

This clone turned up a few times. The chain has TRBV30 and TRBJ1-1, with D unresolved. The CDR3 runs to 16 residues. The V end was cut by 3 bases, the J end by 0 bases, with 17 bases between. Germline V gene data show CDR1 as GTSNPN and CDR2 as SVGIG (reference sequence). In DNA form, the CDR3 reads TGTGCCTGGAGGCGATGGTTGGGAGTGATGAACACTGAAGCTTTCTTT. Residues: CAWRRWLGVMNTEAFF.

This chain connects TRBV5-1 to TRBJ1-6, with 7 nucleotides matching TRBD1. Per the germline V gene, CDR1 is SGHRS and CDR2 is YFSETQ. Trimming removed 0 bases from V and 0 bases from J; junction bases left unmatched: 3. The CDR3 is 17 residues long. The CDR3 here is CASSLGDSDSYNSPLHF. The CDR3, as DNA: TGCGCCAGCAGCTTGGGGGACAGTGACTCCTATAATTCACCCCTCCACTTT.

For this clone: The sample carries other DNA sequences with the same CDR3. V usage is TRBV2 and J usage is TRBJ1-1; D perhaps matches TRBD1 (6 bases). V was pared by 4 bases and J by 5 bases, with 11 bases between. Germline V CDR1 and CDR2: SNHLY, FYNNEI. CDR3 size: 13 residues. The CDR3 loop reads CASSAGEGTEAFF. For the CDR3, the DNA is TGTGCCAGCAGTGCAGGGGAAGGAACTGAAGCTTTCTTT.